Listed here are 2 T cell receptor beta chains from one sample, sequenced in a study of blood T cells in healthy people across ages. A second roughly 6 to 11 cycle PCR used barcoded and J-beta primers. TCRdb passed the 5' RACE reads through MiXCR, listing each CDR3 protein once. Here the sample spans about 580,000 distinct CDR3 sequences, 47% being singletons. The sequenced sample consisted of blood. Every receptor here comes from a man aged 80 or over in good health.

The V call is TRBV29-1, the J call TRBJ2-3; 8 bases match TRBD2. Germline V CDR1 and CDR2: SQVTM, ANQGSEA. The CDR3 extends over 15 amino acids. Germline trimming cut 5 bases from V and 2 bases from J; bases unmatched to any gene: 9. The chain's CDR3 is CSVLLELAVTDTQYF. The CDR3 bases are TGCAGCGTTCTTTTGGAACTAGCGGTCACAGATACGCAGTATTTT.

V usage is TRBV20-1 and J usage is TRBJ2-7, with D hard to call. The J call may be incorrect, as the DNA end agrees better with TRBJ2-5. The CDR3 is 14 amino acids. CDR1 is DFQATT, CDR2 SNEGSKA, per germline (reference sequence). Here the CDR3 DNA reads TGCAGTGCTAGAGATAGCAGGCAGATCTGGACCCAGTACTTC. It codes for CSARDSRQIWTQYF.